Sequencing of this T cell receptor beta chain was carried out in a study of cytomegalovirus exposure and HLA in healthy donors. Overall study results and limits: The classifier, whose performance was assessed in both the original and validation cohorts, reportedly diagnosed cytomegalovirus status with high specificity and sensitivity. Common viral pathogens were later found to be apparently linked to several of the most significant clusters.

Primers included in the PCR were 60 Vbeta and 13 Jbeta primers. Method: immunoSEQ multiplex PCR; TCRdb's copy keeps in-frame clones and lacks some. The table shows over 100,000 clones, with less than 65% occurring only once. Trimming cost V 2 bases and J 8 bases; bases outside gene matches: 6. From germline, CDR1 is SGHNT and CDR2 YYREEE (reference sequence). This CDR3 has 13 residues. Donors sampled were nominally healthy, though unrecorded immune exposures were likely. Regarding this clone: Its antigen is as yet unknown.

The chain couples TRBV5-4 to TRBJ1-2; 7 nucleotides match TRBD1. This clonotype was sampled from a man aged 35 to 55 in good health and CMV-seropositive. Sequenced input: PBMCs. CDR3 sequence: CASSLSQGGGYTF. DNA for the CDR3: TGTGCCAGCAGCTTATCTCAGGGGGGAGGCTACACCTTC.